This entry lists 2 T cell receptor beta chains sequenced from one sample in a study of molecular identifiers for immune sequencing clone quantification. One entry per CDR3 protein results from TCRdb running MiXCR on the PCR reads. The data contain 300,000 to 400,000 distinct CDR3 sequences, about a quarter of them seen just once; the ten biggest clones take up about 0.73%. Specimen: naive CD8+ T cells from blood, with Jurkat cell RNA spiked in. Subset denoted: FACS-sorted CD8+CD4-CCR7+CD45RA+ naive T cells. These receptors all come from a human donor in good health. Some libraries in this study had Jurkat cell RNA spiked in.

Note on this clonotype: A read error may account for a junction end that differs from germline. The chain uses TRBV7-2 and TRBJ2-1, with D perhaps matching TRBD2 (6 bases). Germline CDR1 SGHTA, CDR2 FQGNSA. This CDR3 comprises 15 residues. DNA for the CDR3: TGTGCCAGCAGGCCAGCGGGCCTCTCCCACAATGAGCAGTTCTTC. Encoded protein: CASRPAGLSHNEQFF. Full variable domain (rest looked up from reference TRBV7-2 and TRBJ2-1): GAGVSQSPSNKVTEKGKDVELRCDPISGHTALYWYRQSLGQGLEFLIYFQGNSAPDKSGLPSDRFSAERTGGSVSTLTIQRTQQEDSAVYLCASRPAGLSHNEQFFGPGTRLTVL.

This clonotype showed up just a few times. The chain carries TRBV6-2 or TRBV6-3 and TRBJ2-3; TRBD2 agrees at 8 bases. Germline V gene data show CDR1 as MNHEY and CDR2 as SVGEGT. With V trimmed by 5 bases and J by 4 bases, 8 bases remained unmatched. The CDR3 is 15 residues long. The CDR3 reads CASSPRGGGPDTQYF. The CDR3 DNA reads TGTGCCAGCAGTCCCCGGGGGGGCGGCCCAGATACGCAGTATTTT.